The 3 T cell receptor beta chains listed next were all sequenced from one sample in a study of blood T cell repertoires in COVID-19. Repertoires were generated with immunoSEQ multiplex PCR, while TCRdb's copy carries only in-frame clones and drops some. In the table there are fewer than 85,000 clones, less than 90% of which are singletons. Sample: peripheral blood. These receptors were collected from a human donor in a cohort sampled during active COVID-19.

A single count supports this clone. Written as DNA, the CDR3 is TGTGCCAGCAGCAGAGCGCAGGGGACCCTAACTGAAGCTTTCTTT. Translated, it gives CASSRAQGTLTEAFF. This chain links TRBV6-5 with TRBJ1-1; a weak D match, TRBD1 (6 bases). V was cut by 6 bases and J by 5 bases, with 19 bases left in between. The CDR3 is 15 amino acids. CDR1 MNHEY and CDR2 SVGAGI come from the germline V gene.

J is TRBJ1-5 and V is TRBV21-1; the table's TRBD1 call for D was not verified on the DNA. TRBV21-1 is listed as a pseudogene. The CDR3 is 15 amino acids. The CDR3 spells CASSKDSRSNQPQHF. DNA of the CDR3: TGTGCCAGCAGCAAGGACAGCCGAAGCAATCAGCCCCAGCATTTT.

The chain couples TRBV10-2 to TRBJ1-2; a possible D gene is TRBD1 (6 bases). Deletions cut 5 bases from V and 0 bases from J, with 13 bases between. CDR1 and CDR2 (germline): WSHSY, SAAADI. The CDR3 runs 15 residues. The CDR3, as DNA: TGCGCCAGCAGTACGGACAGAGACACTAACTATGGCTACACCTTC. Translated: CASSTDRDTNYGYTF.